The TCR beta chain described here comes from a study of Graves' ophthalmopathy and Graves' hyperthyroidism (dated by TCRdb to between 2018 and 2020). Regarding the study in general: Peripheral blood was collected at initial diagnosis, prior to any treatment. Following sampling, methimazole starting at 30 mg daily was administered to hyperthyroidism patients, and high-dose intravenous methylprednisolone was administered to ophthalmopathy patients. The study used TCR beta repertoire signatures to distinguish Graves' ophthalmopathy from Graves' hyperthyroidism and to predict progression to ophthalmopathy. To explore V-J signatures that separate ophthalmopathy from hyperthyroidism, a discovery set of 95 to 100 patients was enrolled, consisting of 40 to 45 with ophthalmopathy and some 56 with stable hyperthyroidism. The 90 to 100 discovery patients were randomly split 7:3 into training and test sets. T-cell repertoires of thyroid tissue and blood were compared in 5 or 6 hyperthyroidism patients. In total, 120 to 150 blood samples were TCR-sequenced: 40 to 45 ophthalmopathy, some 72 hyperthyroidism and some 17 hyperthyroidism-to-ophthalmopathy patients. An independent validation cohort comprised some 18 hyperthyroidism patients and 15 to 17 patients who later progressed from hyperthyroidism to ophthalmopathy.

A note on this clonotype: Its antigen is still unknown. The sample holds no much larger clone one base away, and base qualities are not on file.

Hyperthyroidism was considered stable if no progression to ophthalmopathy occurred within 18 months of follow-up. The hyperthyroidism patients were 18 to 65 years old and newly diagnosed, with a disease duration of less than 2 months. Patients with other autoimmune diseases, uncontrolled infections, pregnancy or lactation were excluded. Clinical symptoms, serum thyroxine, TRAb, thyroid ultrasound and orbital computed tomography were used for diagnosis. PBMCs were isolated from about 9 ml of fresh peripheral blood by Ficoll-Paque density gradient centrifugation. Total RNA was extracted with Trizol reagent and quality-checked on an Agilent 2100 Bioanalyzer. For repertoire sequencing, TCR beta CDR3 regions were amplified from RNA transcripts. A first-round RT-PCR used HTBI primers with the Qiagen OneStep RT-PCR kit, followed by a second-round multiplex PCR, size selection and purification. The libraries underwent paired-end sequencing with 100 bp reads on an Illumina HiSeq2000. The authors' pipeline ran thus. Reads were processed with SOAPnuke, discarding reads with adapters, uncalled bases, mean Phred below 15, or no exact constant-primer or identifier match. COPE v1.2.5 was used to merge the high-quality paired reads. Each unique nucleotide sequence was treated as a clonotype, and MiTCR v1.1 was used to align the clonotypes to the IMGT TRB V, D and J references. The analysis was limited to V-J combinations with a frequency above 0.0001, which together covered roughly 99% of the repertoires. For each V-J combination, a TCR clonal expansion and chaos score was defined as F50 clonal expansion divided by the chaos observed in the TCRdist matrix. Welch's t-statistics and random forest were used to narrow the features down to more than 10 V-J combinations, which were then fed into a naive Bayes classifier. The Morisita-Horn index was used to measure how similar the thyroid and blood repertoires were. In TCRdb, the public reads were trimmed at Q25 with fastp and aligned with MiXCR, with productive beta chains retained. For every CDR3 protein sequence, its rows merge into one entry that carries the most common genes and DNA. None of the V and J calls come from the authors' own analysis; TCRdb made them. The sample has some 410,000 distinct CDR3 sequences on record, under 25% of them singletons. The leading ten clones occupy more than 2.5% of the sample.

The paper's findings and limits, for the study overall: In cross-validation, the 13-signature model distinguished ophthalmopathy from stable hyperthyroidism with about 87% sensitivity and about 81% specificity, and in the test set the corresponding values were around 78% and 73%. Sample size was not statistically predetermined, and group allocation was not concealed from the investigators. In validation, the model predicted ophthalmopathy progression with about 70% sensitivity and 72.22% specificity; 12 predicted patients were CT-confirmed with GO in a median of about 6.2 months. Most of the expanded thyroid clonotypes with a frequency above 0.001 were also detected in blood, and it was suggested that the thyroid immune response may be reflected by blood repertoires.

Including cysteine and phenylalanine, the CDR3 has 15 amino acids. Only CDR3 DNA is held: 45 bases, read in frame from base 1. The V end gives up 6 bases and the J end 2 bases, leaving 4 bases in the junction not matched to a gene. Sequencing was carried out using peripheral blood. The source of this sequence is a young woman with stable Graves' hyperthyroidism. Donor details come from another sample of the same person, matched by shared clones. The chain was built from TRBV12-3 or TRBV12-4 and TRBJ2-7; the junction holds 13 bases that match TRBD2. The DNA is TGTGCCAGCAGACCCGGACTAGCGGGAGCCTACGAGCAGTACTTC. This codes for CASRPGLAGAYEQYF.